The sequence of this TCR beta chain was determined in a study of blood T cell repertoires in COVID-19. Study as a whole: The United States, Italy and Spain provided the acute and convalescent COVID-19 samples. PBMCs, B-cell-depleted T cells, or T cells provided the cDNA or gDNA that made up the material.

Germline CDR1 LNHNV, CDR2 YYDKDF (reference sequence). The CDR3 contains 16 residues. With V trimmed by 3 bases and J by 1 base, 3 bases remained unmatched. Symptom resolution, clearance, or two negative PCRs marked donors in Cohort 3 as recovered. Assay used: immunoSEQ multiplex PCR; TCRdb lists only in-frame clones, some missing. The sample contains approximately 180,000 clones, more than 65% of which appear only once. This chain uses TRBV15 with TRBJ2-1; 10 bases align to TRBD1. Source material: PBMCs or T cells enriched from blood (not recorded which). This TCR was recovered from a man aged 45 to 65 who had recovered from COVID-19. The CDR3 DNA reads as TGTGCCACCAGCAGGGACAGGGGGGGATCCTACAATGAGCAGTTCTTC. It is translated as CATSRDRGGSYNEQFF. Drawing the rest from reference TRBV15 and TRBJ2-1, the complete variable domain is DAMVIQNPRYQVTQFGKPVTLSCSQTLNHNVMYWYQQKSSQAPKLLFHYYDKDFNNEADTPDNFQSRRPNTSFCFLDIRSPGLGDTAMYLCATSRDRGGSYNEQFFGPGTRLTVL.